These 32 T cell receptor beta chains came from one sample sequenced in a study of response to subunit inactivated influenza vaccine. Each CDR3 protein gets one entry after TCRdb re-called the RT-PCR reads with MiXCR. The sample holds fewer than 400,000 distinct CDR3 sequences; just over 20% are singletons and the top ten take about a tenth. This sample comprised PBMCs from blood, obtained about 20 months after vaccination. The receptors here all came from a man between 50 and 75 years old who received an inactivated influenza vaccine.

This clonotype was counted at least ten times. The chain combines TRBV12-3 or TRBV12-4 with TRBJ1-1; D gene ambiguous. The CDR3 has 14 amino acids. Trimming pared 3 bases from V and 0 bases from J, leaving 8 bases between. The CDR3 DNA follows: TGTGCCAGCAGTTTGACGGATATGAACACTGAAGCTTTCTTT. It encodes CASSLTDMNTEAFF.

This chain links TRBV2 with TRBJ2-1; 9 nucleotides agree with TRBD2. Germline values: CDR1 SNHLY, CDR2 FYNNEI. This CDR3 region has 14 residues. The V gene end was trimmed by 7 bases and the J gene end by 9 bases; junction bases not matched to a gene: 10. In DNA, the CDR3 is TGTGCCAGCACATCCGGACTAGCGATGAGTGAGCAGTTCTTC. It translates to CASTSGLAMSEQFF.

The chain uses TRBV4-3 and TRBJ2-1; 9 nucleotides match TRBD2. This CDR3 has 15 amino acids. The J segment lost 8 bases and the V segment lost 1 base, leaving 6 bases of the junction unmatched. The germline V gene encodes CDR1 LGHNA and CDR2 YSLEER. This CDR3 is CASSQGGGLAHEQFF. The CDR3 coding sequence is TGCGCCAGCAGCCAAGGAGGGGGACTAGCTCATGAGCAGTTCTTC.

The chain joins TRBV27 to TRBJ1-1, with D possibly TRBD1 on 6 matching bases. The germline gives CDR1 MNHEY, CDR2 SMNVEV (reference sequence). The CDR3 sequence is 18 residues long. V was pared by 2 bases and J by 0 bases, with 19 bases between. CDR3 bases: TGTGCCAGCAGTTTAATACGGGGGGCGCTGGGGGTGAACACTGAAGCTTTCTTT. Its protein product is CASSLIRGALGVNTEAFF.

The CDR3 DNA sequence: TGTGCCAGCAGCTTAGCGGGCAGGGCGATGGGCGCTGAAGCTTTCTTT. It yields the protein CASSLAGRAMGAEAFF. The chain uses TRBV7-2 and TRBJ1-1; TRBD1 is a possible D gene (5 bases). In germline, CDR1 is SGHTA, CDR2 FQGNSA. The CDR3 extends over 16 amino acids. V dropped 0 bases and J dropped 6 bases, with 17 bases sitting between them. Full variable domain (outside the CDR3, taken from reference TRBV7-2 and TRBJ1-1): GAGVSQSPSNKVTEKGKDVELRCDPISGHTALYWYRQSLGQGLEFLIYFQGNSAPDKSGLPSDRFSAERTGGSVSTLTIQRTQQEDSAVYLCASSLAGRAMGAEAFFGQGTRLTVV.

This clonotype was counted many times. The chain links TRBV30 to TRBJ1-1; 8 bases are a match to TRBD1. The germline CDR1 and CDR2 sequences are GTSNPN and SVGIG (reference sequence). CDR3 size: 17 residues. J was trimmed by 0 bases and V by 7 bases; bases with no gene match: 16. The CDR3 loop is CASQRWTQGGLNTEAFF. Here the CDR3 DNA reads TGTGCCTCCCAAAGGTGGACACAGGGGGGTCTGAACACTGAAGCTTTCTTT.

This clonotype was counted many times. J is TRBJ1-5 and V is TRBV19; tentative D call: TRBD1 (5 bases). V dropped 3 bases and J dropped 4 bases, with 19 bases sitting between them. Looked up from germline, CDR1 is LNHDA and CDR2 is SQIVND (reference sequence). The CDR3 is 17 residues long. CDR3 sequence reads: CASSMRGNFRGNQPQHF. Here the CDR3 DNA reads TGTGCCAGTAGTATGAGAGGGAATTTTCGGGGGAATCAGCCCCAGCATTTT. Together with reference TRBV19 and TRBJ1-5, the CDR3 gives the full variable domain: DGGITQSPKYLFRKEGQNVTLSCEQNLNHDAMYWYRQDPGQGLRLIYYSQIVNDFQKGDIAEGYSVSREKKESFPLTVTSAQKNPTAFYLCASSMRGNFRGNQPQHFGDGTRLSIL.

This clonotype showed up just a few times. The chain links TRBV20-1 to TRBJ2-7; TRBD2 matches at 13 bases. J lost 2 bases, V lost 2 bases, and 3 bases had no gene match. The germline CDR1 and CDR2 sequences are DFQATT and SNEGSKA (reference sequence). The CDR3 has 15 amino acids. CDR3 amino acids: CSARRTSGSTYEQYF. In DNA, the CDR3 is TGCAGTGCTAGAAGGACTAGCGGGAGCACCTACGAGCAGTACTTC.

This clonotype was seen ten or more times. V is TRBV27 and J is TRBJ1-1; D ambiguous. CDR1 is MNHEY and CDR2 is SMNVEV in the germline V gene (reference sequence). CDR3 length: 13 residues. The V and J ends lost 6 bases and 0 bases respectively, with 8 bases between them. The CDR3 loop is CASSPGVNTEAFF. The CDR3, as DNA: TGTGCCAGCAGCCCCGGGGTGAACACTGAAGCTTTCTTT.

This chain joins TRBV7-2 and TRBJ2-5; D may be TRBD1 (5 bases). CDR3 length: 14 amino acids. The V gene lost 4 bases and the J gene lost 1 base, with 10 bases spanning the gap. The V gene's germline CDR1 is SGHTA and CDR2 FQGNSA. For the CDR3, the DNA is TGTGCCAGCAGCTCACAGGCATCCCAAGAGACCCAGTACTTC. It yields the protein CASSSQASQETQYF.

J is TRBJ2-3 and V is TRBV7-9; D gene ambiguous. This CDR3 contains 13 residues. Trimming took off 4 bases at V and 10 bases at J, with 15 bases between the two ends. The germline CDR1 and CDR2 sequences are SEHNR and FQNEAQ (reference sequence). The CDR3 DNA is TGTGCCAGCAGCTCCCGACCGCAGCCCTCGCAGTATTTT. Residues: CASSSRPQPSQYF.

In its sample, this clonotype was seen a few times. CDR3 loop: CASSYWTYQEQFF. CDR3 bases: TGTGCCAGCAGTTACTGGACTTACCAGGAGCAGTTCTTC. The V call is TRBV6-2 or TRBV6-3, the J call TRBJ2-1, with a possible D match to TRBD2 (5 bases). CDR3 size: 13 residues. Germline CDR1 is MNHEY and CDR2 is SVGEGT. Trimming cost V 1 base and J 10 bases, with 11 bases left between them.

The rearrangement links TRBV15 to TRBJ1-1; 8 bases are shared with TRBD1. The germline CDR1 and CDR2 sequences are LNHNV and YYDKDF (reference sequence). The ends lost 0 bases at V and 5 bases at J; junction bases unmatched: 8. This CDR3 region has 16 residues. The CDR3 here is CATSRDLQGVKTEAFF. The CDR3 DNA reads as TGTGCCACCAGCAGAGATTTACAGGGGGTAAAAACTGAAGCTTTCTTT.

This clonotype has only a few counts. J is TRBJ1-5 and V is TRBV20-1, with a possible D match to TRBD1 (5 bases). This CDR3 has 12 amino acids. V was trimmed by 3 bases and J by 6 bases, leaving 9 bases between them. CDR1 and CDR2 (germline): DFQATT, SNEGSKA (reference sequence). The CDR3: CSASPRGQPQHF. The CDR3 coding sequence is TGCAGTGCTAGCCCAAGGGGTCAGCCCCAGCATTTT.

CDR3 coding DNA: TGTGCCAGCAGTCGCGCTACAGGGAGAAATCAGCCCCAGCATTTT. This translates into CASSRATGRNQPQHF. The chain uses TRBV6-4 and TRBJ1-5, with D possibly TRBD1 on 6 matching bases. Trimming took off 5 bases at V and 4 bases at J, with 15 bases between the two ends. The CDR3 is 15 amino acids. Per the germline V gene, CDR1 is MRHNA and CDR2 is SNTAGT.

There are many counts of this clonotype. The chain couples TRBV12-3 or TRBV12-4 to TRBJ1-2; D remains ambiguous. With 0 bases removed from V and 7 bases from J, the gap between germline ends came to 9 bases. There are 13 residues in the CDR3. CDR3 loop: CASSLAGLGGYTF. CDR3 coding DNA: TGTGCCAGCAGTTTAGCAGGGTTGGGTGGCTACACCTTC.

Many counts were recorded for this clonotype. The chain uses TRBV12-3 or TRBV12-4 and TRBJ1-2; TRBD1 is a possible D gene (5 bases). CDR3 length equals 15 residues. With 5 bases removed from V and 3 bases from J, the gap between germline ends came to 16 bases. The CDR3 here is CASSDHTGAYYGYTF. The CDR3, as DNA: TGTGCCAGCAGTGACCATACAGGAGCCTACTATGGCTACACCTTC.

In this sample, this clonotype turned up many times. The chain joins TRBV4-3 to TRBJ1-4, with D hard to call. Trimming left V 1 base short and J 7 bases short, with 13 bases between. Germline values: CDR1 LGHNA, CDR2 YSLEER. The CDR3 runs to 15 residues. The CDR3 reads CASSQASRSGEKLFF. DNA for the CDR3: TGCGCCAGCAGCCAAGCGTCCCGATCAGGTGAAAAACTGTTTTTT.

The CDR3, as DNA: TGTGCCAGCAGCTTGGCCGGGTTCCCCCGGCCTAAGGAGCAGTACTTC. Its protein is CASSLAGFPRPKEQYF. This rearrangement joins TRBV5-6 to TRBJ2-7; no definite D call. The germline V gene has CDR1 SGHDT and CDR2 YYEEEE. CDR3 length equals 16 residues. V lost 0 bases to trimming and J lost 7 bases, with 20 bases between them.

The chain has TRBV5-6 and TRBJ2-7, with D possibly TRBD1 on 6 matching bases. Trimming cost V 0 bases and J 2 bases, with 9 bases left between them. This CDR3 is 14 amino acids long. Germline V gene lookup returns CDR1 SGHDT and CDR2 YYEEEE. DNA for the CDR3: TGTGCCAGCAGCTTGGGGGGACACCCCTACGAGCAGTACTTC. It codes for CASSLGGHPYEQYF. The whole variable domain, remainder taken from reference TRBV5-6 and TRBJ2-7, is DAGVTQSPTHLIKTRGQQVTLRCSPKSGHDTVSWYQQALGQGPQFIFQYYEEEERQRGNFPDRFSGHQFPNYSSELNVNALLLGDSALYLCASSLGGHPYEQYFGPGTRLTVT.

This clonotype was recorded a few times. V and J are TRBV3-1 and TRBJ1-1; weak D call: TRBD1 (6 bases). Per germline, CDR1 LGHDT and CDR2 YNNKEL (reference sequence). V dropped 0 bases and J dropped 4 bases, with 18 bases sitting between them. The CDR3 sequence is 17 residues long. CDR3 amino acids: CASSQDDRTLFATEAFF. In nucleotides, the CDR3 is TGTGCCAGCAGCCAAGATGACAGGACCCTCTTCGCCACTGAAGCTTTCTTT.

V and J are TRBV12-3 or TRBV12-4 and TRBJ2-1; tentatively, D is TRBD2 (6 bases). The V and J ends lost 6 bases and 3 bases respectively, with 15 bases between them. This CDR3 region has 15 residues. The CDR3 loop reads CASSNRDSVYNEQFF. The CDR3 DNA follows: TGTGCCAGCAGCAACCGGGACTCCGTCTACAATGAGCAGTTCTTC.

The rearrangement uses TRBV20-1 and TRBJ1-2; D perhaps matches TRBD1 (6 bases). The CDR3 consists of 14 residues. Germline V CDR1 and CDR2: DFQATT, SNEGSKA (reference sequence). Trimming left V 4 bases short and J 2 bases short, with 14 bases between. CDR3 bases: TGCAGTGCTACTCCCCCCAGGGGCAACTATGGCTACACCTTC. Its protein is CSATPPRGNYGYTF.

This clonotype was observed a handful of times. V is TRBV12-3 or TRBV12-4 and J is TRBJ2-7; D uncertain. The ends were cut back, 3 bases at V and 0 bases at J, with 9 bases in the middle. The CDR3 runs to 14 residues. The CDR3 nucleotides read TGTGCCAGCAGTTTGGGCCACAGCTCCTACGAGCAGTACTTC. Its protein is CASSLGHSSYEQYF.

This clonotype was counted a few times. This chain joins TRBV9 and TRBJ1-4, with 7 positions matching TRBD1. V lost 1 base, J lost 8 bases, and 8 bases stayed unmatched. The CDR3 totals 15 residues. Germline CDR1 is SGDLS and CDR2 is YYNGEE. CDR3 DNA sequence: TGTGCCAGCAGCGTAAAGACAGGGAATTCCGAAAAACTGTTTTTT. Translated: CASSVKTGNSEKLFF.

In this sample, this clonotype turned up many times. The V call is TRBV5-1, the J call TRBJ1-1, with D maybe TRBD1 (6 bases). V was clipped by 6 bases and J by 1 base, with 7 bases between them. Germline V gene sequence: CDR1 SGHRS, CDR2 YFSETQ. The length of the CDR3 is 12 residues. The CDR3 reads CASTGANTEAFF. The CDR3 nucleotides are TGCGCCAGCACAGGGGCGAACACTGAAGCTTTCTTT.

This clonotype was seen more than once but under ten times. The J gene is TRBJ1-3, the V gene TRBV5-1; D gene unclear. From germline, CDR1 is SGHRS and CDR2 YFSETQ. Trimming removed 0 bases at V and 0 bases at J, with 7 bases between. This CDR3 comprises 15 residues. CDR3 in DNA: TGCGCCAGCAGCTTGGCCTTCAACTCTGGAAACACCATATATTTT. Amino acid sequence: CASSLAFNSGNTIYF.

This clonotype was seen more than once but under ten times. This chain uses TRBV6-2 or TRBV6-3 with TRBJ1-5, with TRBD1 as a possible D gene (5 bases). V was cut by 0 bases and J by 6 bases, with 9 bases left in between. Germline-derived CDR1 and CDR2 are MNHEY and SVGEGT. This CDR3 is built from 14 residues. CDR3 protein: CASSYSEGVQPQHF. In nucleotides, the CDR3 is TGTGCCAGCAGTTACTCGGAAGGGGTTCAGCCCCAGCATTTT.

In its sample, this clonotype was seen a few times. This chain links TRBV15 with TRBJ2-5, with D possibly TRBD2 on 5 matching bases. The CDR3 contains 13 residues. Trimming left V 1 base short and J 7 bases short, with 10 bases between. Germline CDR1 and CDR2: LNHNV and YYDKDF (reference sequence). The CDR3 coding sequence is TGTGCCACCAGCAGAGTCCGGGATATGACCCAGTACTTC. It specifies CATSRVRDMTQYF.

Here the CDR3 reads CASSETLRTGVYEQYF. The CDR3 nucleotides are TGTGCCAGCAGTGAGACGTTGCGGACAGGGGTCTACGAGCAGTACTTC. V and J are TRBV25-1 and TRBJ2-7; 9 bases fit TRBD1. This CDR3 has 16 residues. Germline-derived CDR1 and CDR2 are MGHDK and SYGVNS. After removal of 3 bases from V and 3 bases from J, the junction contained 9 bases not matched to a gene.

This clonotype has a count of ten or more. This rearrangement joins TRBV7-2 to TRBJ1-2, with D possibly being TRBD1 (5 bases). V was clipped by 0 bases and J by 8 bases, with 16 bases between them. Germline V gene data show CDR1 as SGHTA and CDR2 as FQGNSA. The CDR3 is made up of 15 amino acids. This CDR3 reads CASSLAQGDSRGYTF. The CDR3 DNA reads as TGTGCCAGCAGCTTAGCCCAGGGAGATTCGCGGGGCTACACCTTC.

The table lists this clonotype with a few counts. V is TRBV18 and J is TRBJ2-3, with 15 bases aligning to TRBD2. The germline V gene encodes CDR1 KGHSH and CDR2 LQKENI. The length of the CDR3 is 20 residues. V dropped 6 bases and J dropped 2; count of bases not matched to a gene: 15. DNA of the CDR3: TGTGCCAGCTCTCCTTCCCCCGGGACTAGCGGGGGGCCAGCCACAGATACGCAGTATTTT. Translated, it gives CASSPSPGTSGGPATDTQYF.